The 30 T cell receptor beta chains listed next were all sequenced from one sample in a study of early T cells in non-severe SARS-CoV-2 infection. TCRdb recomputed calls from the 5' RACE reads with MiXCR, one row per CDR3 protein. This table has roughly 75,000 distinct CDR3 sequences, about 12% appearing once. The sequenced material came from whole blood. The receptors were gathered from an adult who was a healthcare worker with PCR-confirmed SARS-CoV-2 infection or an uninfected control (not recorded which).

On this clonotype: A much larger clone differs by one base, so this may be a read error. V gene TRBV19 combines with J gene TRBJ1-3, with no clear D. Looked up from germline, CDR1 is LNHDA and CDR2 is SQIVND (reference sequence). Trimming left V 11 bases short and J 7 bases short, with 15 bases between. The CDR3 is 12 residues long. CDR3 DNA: TGTGCCGGTGGCCCGGGCGAGAACACCATATATTTT. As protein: CAGGPGENTIYF.

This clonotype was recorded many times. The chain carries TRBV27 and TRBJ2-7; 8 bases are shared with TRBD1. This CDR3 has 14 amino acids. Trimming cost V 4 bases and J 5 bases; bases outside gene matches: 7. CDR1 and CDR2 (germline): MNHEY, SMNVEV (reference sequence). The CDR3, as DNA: TGTGCCAGCAGTTGGACAGGGTCCACCCACGAGCAGTACTTC. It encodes CASSWTGSTHEQYF.

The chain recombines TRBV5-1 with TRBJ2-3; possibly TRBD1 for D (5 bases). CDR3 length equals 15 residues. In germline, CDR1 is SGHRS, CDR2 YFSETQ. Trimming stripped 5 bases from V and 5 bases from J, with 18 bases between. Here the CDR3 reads CASSKDVQGQDTQYF. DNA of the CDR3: TGCGCCAGCAGTAAGGACGTCCAGGGTCAAGATACGCAGTATTTT.

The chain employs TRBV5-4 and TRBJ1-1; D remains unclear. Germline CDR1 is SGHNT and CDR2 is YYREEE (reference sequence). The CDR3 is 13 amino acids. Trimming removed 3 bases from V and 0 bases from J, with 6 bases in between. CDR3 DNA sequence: TGTGCCAGCAGCTACGACATGAACACTGAAGCTTTCTTT. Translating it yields CASSYDMNTEAFF. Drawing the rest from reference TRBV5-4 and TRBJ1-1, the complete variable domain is ETGVTQSPTHLIKTRGQQVTLRCSSQSGHNTVSWYQQALGQGPQFIFQYYREEENGRGNFPPRFSGLQFPNYSSELNVNALELDDSALYLCASSYDMNTEAFFGQGTRLTVV.

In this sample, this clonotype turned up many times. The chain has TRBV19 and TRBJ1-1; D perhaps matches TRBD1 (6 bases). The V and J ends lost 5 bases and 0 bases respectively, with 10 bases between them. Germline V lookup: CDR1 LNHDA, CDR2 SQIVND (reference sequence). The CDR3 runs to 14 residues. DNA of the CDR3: TGTGCCAGTAGTCCACAGGGCCTGAACACTGAAGCTTTCTTT. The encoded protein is CASSPQGLNTEAFF.

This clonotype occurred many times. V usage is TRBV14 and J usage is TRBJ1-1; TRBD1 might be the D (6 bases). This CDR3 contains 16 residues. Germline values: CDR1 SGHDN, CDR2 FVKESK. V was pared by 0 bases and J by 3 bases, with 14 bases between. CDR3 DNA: TGTGCCAGCAGCCAAGACAGGGGTAACGTGGACACTGAAGCTTTCTTT. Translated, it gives CASSQDRGNVDTEAFF.

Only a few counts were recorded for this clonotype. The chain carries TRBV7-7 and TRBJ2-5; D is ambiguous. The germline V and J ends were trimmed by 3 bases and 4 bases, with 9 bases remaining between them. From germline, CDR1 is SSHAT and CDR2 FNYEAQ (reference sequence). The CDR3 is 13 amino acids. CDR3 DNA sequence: TGTGCCAGCAGCTTCCTTTGGGGAGAGACCCAGTACTTC. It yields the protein CASSFLWGETQYF.

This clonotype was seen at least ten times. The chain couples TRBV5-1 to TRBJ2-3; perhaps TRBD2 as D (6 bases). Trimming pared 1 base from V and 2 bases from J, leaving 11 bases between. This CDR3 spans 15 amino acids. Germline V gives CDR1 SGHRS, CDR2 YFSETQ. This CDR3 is CASSLWGLNTDTQYF. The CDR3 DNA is TGCGCCAGCAGCTTGTGGGGACTCAACACAGATACGCAGTATTTT. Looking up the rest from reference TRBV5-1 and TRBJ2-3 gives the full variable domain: KAGVTQTPRYLIKTRGQQVTLSCSPISGHRSVSWYQQTPGQGLQFLFEYFSETQRNKGNFPGRFSGRQFSNSRSEMNVSTLELGDSALYLCASSLWGLNTDTQYFGPGTRLTVL.

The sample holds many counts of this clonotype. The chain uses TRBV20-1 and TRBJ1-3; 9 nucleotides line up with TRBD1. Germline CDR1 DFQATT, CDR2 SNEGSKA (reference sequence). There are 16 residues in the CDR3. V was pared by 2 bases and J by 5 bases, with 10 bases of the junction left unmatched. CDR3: CSARPSGQGGRNTIYF. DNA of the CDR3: TGCAGTGCTAGACCCTCGGGACAGGGAGGTAGAAACACCATATATTTT.

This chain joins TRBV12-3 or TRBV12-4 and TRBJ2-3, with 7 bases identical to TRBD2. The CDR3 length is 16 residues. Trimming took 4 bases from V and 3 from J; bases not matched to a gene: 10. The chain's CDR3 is CASSSAGRAFTDTQYF. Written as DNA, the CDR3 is TGTGCCAGCAGTTCGGCTGGGAGGGCCTTTACAGATACGCAGTATTTT.

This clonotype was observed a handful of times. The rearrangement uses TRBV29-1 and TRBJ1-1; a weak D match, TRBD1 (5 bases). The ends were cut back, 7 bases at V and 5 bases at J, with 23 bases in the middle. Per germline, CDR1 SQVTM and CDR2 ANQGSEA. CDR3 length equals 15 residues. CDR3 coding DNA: TGCAGCGCCCAGGGCGGTGGGGGGGGAAGGACTGAAGCTTTCTTT. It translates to CSAQGGGGGRTEAFF.

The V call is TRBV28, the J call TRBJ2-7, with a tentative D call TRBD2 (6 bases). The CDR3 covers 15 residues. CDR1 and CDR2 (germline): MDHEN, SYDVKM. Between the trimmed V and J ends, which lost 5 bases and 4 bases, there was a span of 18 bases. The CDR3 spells CASSAGSSGSYEQYF. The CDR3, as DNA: TGTGCCAGCAGTGCCGGGAGCAGCGGTTCTTACGAGCAGTACTTC.

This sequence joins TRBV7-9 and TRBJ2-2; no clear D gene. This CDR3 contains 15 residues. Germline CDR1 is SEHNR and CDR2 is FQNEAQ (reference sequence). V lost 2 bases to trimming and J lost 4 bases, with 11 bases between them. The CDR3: CASSLRAWVTGELFF. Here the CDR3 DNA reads TGTGCCAGCAGCTTACGGGCCTGGGTCACCGGGGAGCTGTTTTTT.

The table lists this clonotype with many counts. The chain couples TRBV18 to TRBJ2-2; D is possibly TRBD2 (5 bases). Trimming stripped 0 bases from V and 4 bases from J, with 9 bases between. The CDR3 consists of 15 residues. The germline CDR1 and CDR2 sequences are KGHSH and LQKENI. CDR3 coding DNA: TGTGCCAGCTCACCACCGGAGGTTTCCACCGGGGAGCTGTTTTTT. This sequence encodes CASSPPEVSTGELFF.

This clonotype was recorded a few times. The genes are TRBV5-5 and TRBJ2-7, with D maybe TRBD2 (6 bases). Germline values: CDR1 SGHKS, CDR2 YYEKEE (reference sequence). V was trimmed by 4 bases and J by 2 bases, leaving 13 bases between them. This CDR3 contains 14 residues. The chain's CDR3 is CASSPEVAAYEQYF. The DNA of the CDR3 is TGTGCCAGCAGCCCCGAGGTAGCGGCCTACGAGCAGTACTTC.

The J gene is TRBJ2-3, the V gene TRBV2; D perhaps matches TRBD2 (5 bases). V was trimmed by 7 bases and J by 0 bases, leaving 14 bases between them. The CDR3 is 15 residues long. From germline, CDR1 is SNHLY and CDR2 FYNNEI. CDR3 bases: TGTGCCAGCATGGGCCCAGCGGCTAGCACAGATACGCAGTATTTT. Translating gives CASMGPAASTDTQYF.

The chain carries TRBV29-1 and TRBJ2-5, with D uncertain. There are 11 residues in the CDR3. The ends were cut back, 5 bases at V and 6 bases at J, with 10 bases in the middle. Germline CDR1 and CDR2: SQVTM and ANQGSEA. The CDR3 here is CSVPRSQTQYF. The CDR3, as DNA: TGCAGCGTTCCGAGGTCGCAGACCCAGTACTTC. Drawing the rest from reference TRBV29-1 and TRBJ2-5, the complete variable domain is SAVISQKPSRDICQRGTSLTIQCQVDSQVTMMFWYRQQPGQSLTLIATANQGSEATYESGFVIDKFPISRPNLTFSTLTVSNMSPEDSSIYLCSVPRSQTQYFGPGTRLLVL.

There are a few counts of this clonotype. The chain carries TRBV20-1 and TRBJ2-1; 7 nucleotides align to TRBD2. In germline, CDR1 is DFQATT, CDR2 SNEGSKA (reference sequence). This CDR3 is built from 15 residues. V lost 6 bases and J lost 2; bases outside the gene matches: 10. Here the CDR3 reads CSAVKSGITYNEQFF. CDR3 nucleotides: TGCAGTGCGGTAAAGAGCGGGATCACCTACAATGAGCAGTTCTTC.

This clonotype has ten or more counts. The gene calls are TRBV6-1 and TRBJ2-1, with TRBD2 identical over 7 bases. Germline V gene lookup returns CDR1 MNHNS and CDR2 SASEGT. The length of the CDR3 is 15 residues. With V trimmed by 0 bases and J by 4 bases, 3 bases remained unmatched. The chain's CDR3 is CASSEAGGSYNEQFF. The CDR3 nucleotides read TGTGCCAGCAGTGAAGCGGGAGGGTCTTACAATGAGCAGTTCTTC.

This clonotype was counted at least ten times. The CDR3 coding sequence is TGTGCCAGCAGCTTAGGTGGGACCCTCTATGGCTACACCTTC. Its translation is CASSLGGTLYGYTF. The gene calls are TRBV13 and TRBJ1-2; perhaps TRBD1 as D (5 bases). The length of the CDR3 is 14 residues. The germline CDR1 and CDR2 sequences are PRHDT and FYEKMQ (reference sequence). Trimming pared 0 bases from V and 4 bases from J, leaving 9 bases between.

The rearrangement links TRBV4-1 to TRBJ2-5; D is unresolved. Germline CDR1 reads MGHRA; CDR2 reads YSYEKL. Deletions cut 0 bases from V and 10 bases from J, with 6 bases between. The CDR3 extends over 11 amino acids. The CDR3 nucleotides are TGCGCCAGCAGCCAAGAGGGGAACCAGTACTTC. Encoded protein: CASSQEGNQYF.

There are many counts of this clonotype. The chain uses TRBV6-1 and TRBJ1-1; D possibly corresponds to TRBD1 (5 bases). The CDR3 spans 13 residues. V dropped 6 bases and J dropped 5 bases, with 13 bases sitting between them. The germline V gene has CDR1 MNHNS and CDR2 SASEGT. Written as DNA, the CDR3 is TGTGCCAGCAGGACATCCTGGGGGACTGAAGCTTTCTTT. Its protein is CASRTSWGTEAFF.

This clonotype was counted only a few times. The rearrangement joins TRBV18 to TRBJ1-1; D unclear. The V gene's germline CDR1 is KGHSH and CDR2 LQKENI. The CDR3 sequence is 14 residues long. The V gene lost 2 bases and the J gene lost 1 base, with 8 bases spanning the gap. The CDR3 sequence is CASSPEVKNTEAFF. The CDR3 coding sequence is TGTGCCAGCTCACCAGAAGTGAAGAACACTGAAGCTTTCTTT.

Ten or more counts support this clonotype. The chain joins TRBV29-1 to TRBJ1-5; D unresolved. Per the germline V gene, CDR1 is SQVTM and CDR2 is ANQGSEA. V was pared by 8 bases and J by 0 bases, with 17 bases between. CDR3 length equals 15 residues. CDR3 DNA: TGCAGCCCCCGTGGGAGGGTGGATAGCAATCAGCCCCAGCATTTT. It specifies CSPRGRVDSNQPQHF.

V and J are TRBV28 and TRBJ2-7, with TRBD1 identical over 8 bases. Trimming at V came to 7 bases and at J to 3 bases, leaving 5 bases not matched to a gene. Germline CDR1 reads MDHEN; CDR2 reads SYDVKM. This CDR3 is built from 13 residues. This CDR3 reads CASTSTGDYEQYF. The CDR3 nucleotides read TGTGCCAGCACCTCGACAGGGGACTACGAGCAGTACTTC.

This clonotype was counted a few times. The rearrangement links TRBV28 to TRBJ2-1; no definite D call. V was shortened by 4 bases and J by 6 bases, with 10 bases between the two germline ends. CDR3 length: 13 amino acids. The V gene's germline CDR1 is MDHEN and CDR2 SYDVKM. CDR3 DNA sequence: TGTGCCAGCAGTTCCCCGGTCAGCAATGAGCAGTTCTTC. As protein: CASSSPVSNEQFF.

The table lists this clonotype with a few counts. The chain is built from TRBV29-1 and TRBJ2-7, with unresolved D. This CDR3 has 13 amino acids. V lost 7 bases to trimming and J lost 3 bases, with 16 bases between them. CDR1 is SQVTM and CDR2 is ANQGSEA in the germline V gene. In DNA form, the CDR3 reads TGCAGCGCCTTGGGGATCGATAGCTACGAGCAGTACTTC. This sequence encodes CSALGIDSYEQYF.

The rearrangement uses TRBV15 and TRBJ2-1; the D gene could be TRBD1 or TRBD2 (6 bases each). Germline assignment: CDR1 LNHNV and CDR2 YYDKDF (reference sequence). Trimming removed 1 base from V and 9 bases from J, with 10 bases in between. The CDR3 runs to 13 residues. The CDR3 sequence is CATSRGGGIEQFF. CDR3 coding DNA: TGTGCCACCAGCAGAGGAGGGGGGATTGAGCAGTTCTTC.

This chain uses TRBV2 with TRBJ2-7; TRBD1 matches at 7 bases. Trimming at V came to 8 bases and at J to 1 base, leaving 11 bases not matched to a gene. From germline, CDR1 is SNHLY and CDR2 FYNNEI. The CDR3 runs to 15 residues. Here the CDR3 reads CASLLTGSGSYEQYF. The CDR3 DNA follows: TGTGCCAGCTTATTGACAGGGTCTGGTTCCTACGAGCAGTACTTC.

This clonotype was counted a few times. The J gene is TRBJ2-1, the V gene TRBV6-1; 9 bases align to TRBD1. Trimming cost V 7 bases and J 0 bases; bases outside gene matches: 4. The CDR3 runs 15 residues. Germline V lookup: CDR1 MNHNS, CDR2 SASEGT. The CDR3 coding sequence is TGTGCCAGCACCTCGGACAGGGGCTCCTACAATGAGCAGTTCTTC. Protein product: CASTSDRGSYNEQFF.